This is a list of T cell receptor beta chains from one sample in a study of T cells in Graves' hyperthyroidism and ophthalmopathy. One entry per CDR3 protein results from TCRdb running MiXCR on the multiplex PCR reads. This table holds approximately 520,000 distinct CDR3 sequences, less than 25% found once. The sample consisted of blood. These receptors were obtained from a woman aged 30 to 39 with Graves' ophthalmopathy. CDR3s leave out the opening cysteine and the closing phenylalanine or tryptophan. The D gene is left open where the match is weak.

>14|TRBD1|TRBJ2-4|TRBV5-1
ASSTGTVGAKNIQY
>12|-|TRBJ1-2|TRBV6-5
ASSYSVVRSGYT
>8|-|TRBJ2-2|TRBV29-1
SVEDGELF
>13|TRBD1|TRBJ1-5|TRBV19
ASSSQGGSNQPQH
>12|TRBD1|TRBJ1-2|TRBV6-1
ASSEYRGENGYT
>15|-|TRBJ1-2|TRBV10-3
AISQQGPSAANYGYT
>13|-|TRBJ1-5|TRBV10-2
ASSEGQVPNQPQL
>14|-|TRBJ1-1|TRBV18
ASSPPGPGKLTEAF
>16|TRBD1|TRBJ1-1|TRBV12-3/TRBV12-4
ASSLPPPLTGRVPEAF
>12|TRBD1|TRBJ2-7|TRBV7-8
ASSLGQGENEQY
>12|-|TRBJ2-2|TRBV7-2
ASSLLQITGELF
>9|-|TRBJ1-2|TRBV29-1
SVGSGPGYT
>14|TRBD1|TRBJ2-5|TRBV28
ASRPRPKQGMRTQY
>11|-|TRBJ1-1|TRBV10-3
AIRVEGATEAS
>13|TRBD1|TRBJ1-1|TRBV24-1
ATSDSSGGDTEAF
>10|-|TRBJ1-1|TRBV19
ASSGRDAEAF
>14|-|TRBJ2-6|TRBV2
ASSERRAPGANVLT
>14|-|TRBJ2-7|TRBV5-1
ASSRPNSRFSYEQY
>12|-|TRBJ1-3|TRBV19
ASVDSGLGNTIY
>13|-|TRBJ2-7|TRBV7-2
ASSAWTVSSYEQY
>13|-|TRBJ1-1|TRBV2
ASSEFTGLNTEAF
>13|-|TRBJ1-4|TRBV11-3
ASSFHGTVHEKLF
>13|TRBD1|TRBJ1-1|TRBV20-1
SAPNRGRGNTEAF
>11|-|TRBJ2-7|TRBV7-9
ASSLTPPNEQY
>12|-|TRBJ2-7|TRBV6-5
ASSSLTEDYEQY
>13|-|TRBJ1-2|TRBV6-1
ASSKALEGRPRYT
>12|-|TRBJ2-2|TRBV7-9
ASSFTINTGELF
>12|TRBD1|TRBJ1-1|TRBV6-1
ASYLRTGDTEAF
>16|-|TRBJ2-2|TRBV5-6
ASSLGPVRGANTGELF
>17|TRBD1|TRBJ1-2|TRBV6-2/TRBV6-3
ASSYSPPGQGSLESGYT
>12|-|TRBJ1-2|TRBV11-2
ASSLDPRGHGYT
>13|-|TRBJ1-5|TRBV6-5
ASSYSWDPYQPQH
>13|-|TRBJ1-2|TRBV7-8
ASSGTTETNYGYT
>8|TRBD1|TRBJ2-7|TRBV20-1
SAVRDRQY
>11|TRBD1|TRBJ1-1|TRBV18
ASSLGTEREAF
>12|TRBD1|TRBJ1-2|TRBV3-1
ASSQGQGMGGYT
>15|TRBD1|TRBJ1-2|TRBV10-3
AISGTGTGFRNIGYT
>12|-|TRBJ2-5|TRBV28
ASSKRDAIKTQY
>13|TRBD1|TRBJ1-5|TRBV6-2/TRBV6-3
ASRPGTGNILLQH
>13|TRBD2|TRBJ2-5|TRBV15
ATSRADGRVETQY
>13|-|TRBJ1-3|TRBV6-1
ASSRGSSSGNTIY
>14|-|TRBJ2-7|TRBV5-1
ASSLVTGGSIYEQY
>11|TRBD1|TRBJ1-5|TRBV6-5
ASLDRANQPQH